Shown below are 18 T cell receptor beta chains from a single sample sequenced in a study of CD8 T cells in ankylosing spondylitis listed by TCRdb under 2017. Receptors were amplified or captured by 5' RACE. TCRdb shows the sequencer as Illumina HiSeq 2500. In-frame beta chains were kept once TCRdb had trimmed the public reads at Q25 with fastp and called clones with MiXCR. For every CDR3 protein sequence, its rows merge into one entry that carries the most common genes and DNA. In all, the sample holds roughly 250,000 distinct CDR3 sequences, and about 9.1% of those were seen once. The top ten clonotypes cover almost 7% of the sample. The sample was blood, either unsorted or a sorted T cell fraction (not recorded which). The source of these receptors is a male donor with ankylosing spondylitis or in good health (not recorded which).

This clonotype was picked up many times. CDR3 residues: CASSSTPSLSSYNEQFF. CDR3 DNA sequence: TGTGCCAGCAGCTCCACGCCCAGCTTAAGCTCCTACAATGAGCAGTTCTTC. The V and J genes are TRBV12-3 or TRBV12-4 and TRBJ2-1, with D unclear. CDR3 length: 17 residues. The V and J ends lost 6 bases and 0 bases respectively, with 18 bases between them.

This clonotype has ten or more counts. This chain links TRBV4-3 with TRBJ2-2, with a tentative D call TRBD2 (6 bases). The ends were cut back, 3 bases at V and 4 bases at J, with 15 bases in the middle. Germline CDR1 LGHNA, CDR2 YSLEER. The CDR3 runs 16 residues. CDR3 DNA: TGCGCCAGCAGCCACCAGGCGGGGCAGTTCACCGGGGAGCTGTTTTTT. This sequence encodes CASSHQAGQFTGELFF.

This clonotype showed up just a few times. J is TRBJ1-4 and V is TRBV15; maybe TRBD1 (5 bases). The V and J ends lost 1 base and 4 bases respectively, with 10 bases between them. CDR1 LNHNV and CDR2 YYDKDF come from the germline V gene (reference sequence). This CDR3 contains 15 residues. Here the CDR3 reads CATSRVQEFNEKLFF. The DNA for the CDR3 is TGTGCCACCAGCAGAGTACAGGAATTTAATGAAAAACTGTTTTTT.

The rearrangement links TRBV4-3 to TRBJ1-2; D may be TRBD1 (5 bases). Germline V CDR1 and CDR2: LGHNA, YSLEER. The CDR3 sequence is 15 residues long. V was shortened by 0 bases and J by 6 bases, with 14 bases between the two germline ends. The CDR3 reads CASSQDWRDVNGYTF. CDR3 in DNA: TGCGCCAGCAGCCAAGATTGGCGGGACGTGAATGGCTACACCTTC.

In this sample, this clonotype turned up many times. The chain combines TRBV7-8 with TRBJ1-4; D uncertain. This CDR3 comprises 14 residues. CDR1 and CDR2 (germline): SGHVS, FQNEAQ. The V end was cut by 5 bases, the J end by 4 bases, with 11 bases between. The CDR3 protein is CASSPSYLNEKLFF. DNA of the CDR3: TGTGCCAGCAGCCCGAGCTATCTTAATGAAAAACTGTTTTTT.

This clonotype was detected ten times or more. The gene calls are TRBV20-1 and TRBJ2-1, with 14 bases matching TRBD2. The germline V gene has CDR1 DFQATT and CDR2 SNEGSKA (reference sequence). J was trimmed by 3 bases and V by 4 bases; bases with no gene match: 5. This CDR3 spans 16 amino acids. CDR3 sequence reads: CSATGLAGGHYNEQFF. Here the CDR3 DNA reads TGCAGTGCTACAGGACTAGCGGGAGGACACTACAATGAGCAGTTCTTC.

The chain couples TRBV5-1 to TRBJ2-3, with TRBD1 matching 8 bases. CDR1 is SGHRS and CDR2 is YFSETQ in the germline V gene. Losses at the gene ends were 4 bases for V and 4 bases for J; bases not matched to a gene: 8. This CDR3 has 15 amino acids. The CDR3, as DNA: TGCGCCAGCAGCGTGGGACAGGCGAGGGCAGATACGCAGTATTTT. It is translated as CASSVGQARADTQYF.

This clonotype was picked up many times. The chain joins TRBV27 to TRBJ1-2; no clear D gene. Trimming removed 8 bases from V and 6 bases from J, with 16 bases in between. CDR1 is MNHEY and CDR2 is SMNVEV in the germline V gene (reference sequence). This CDR3 contains 13 residues. The CDR3 is CASSHAGRNGYTF. CDR3 sequence (DNA): TGTGCCAGCTCCCATGCGGGGAGGAATGGCTACACCTTC.

This clonotype was seen once. Compared with germline, one end of the junction differs, possibly owing to a read error. The chain has TRBV3-1 and TRBJ2-1; 16 bases agree with TRBD2. Germline V gives CDR1 LGHDT, CDR2 YNNKEL (reference sequence). The CDR3 length is 17 residues. CDR3 in amino acids: CASTQPGLAGGRNEQFF. For the CDR3, the DNA is TGTGCCAGCACCCAACCGGGACTAGCGGGAGGGCGCAATGAGCAGTTCTTC.

This clonotype was counted ten times or more. The chain recombines TRBV12-3 or TRBV12-4 with TRBJ2-3; no clear D gene. Trimming stripped 5 bases from V and 5 bases from J, with 8 bases between. CDR3 length equals 12 residues. CDR3 sequence (DNA): TGTGCCAGCAGTCCCCAACGAGATACGCAGTATTTT. Encoded protein: CASSPQRDTQYF.

This clonotype was recorded many times. V is TRBV10-3 and J is TRBJ2-1; D perhaps matches TRBD1 (5 bases). Germline assignment: CDR1 ENHRY and CDR2 SYGVKD. The germline V and J ends were trimmed by 3 bases and 10 bases, with 13 bases remaining between them. The CDR3 extends over 13 amino acids. The CDR3 sequence: CAISEGVGGEQFF. The DNA of the CDR3 is TGTGCCATCAGTGAAGGGGTAGGCGGAGAGCAGTTCTTC.

This clonotype was recorded many times. The chain is built from TRBV6-2 or TRBV6-3 and TRBJ1-4; perhaps TRBD1 as D (6 bases). Per the germline V gene, CDR1 is MNHEY and CDR2 is SVGEGT. The CDR3 has 21 amino acids. V lost 2 bases to trimming and J lost 3 bases, with 28 bases between them. Written as DNA, the CDR3 is TGTGCCAGCAGTTACGCGCCCTCCAGGGGATGGGGCGATTCAGCTAATGAAAAACTGTTTTTT. It translates to CASSYAPSRGWGDSANEKLFF.

This clonotype has a count of ten or more. The chain recombines TRBV6-2 or TRBV6-3 with TRBJ2-3, with no clear D. The CDR3 has 13 residues. Trimming removed 2 bases from V and 2 bases from J, with 5 bases in between. Germline assignment: CDR1 MNHEY and CDR2 SVGEGT. CDR3 DNA sequence: TGTGCCAGCAGTTACGTCTTCACAGATACGCAGTATTTT. This codes for CASSYVFTDTQYF.

This clonotype appeared many times. The J gene is TRBJ2-7, the V gene TRBV29-1; D is possibly TRBD1 (6 bases). The CDR3 contains 13 residues. The germline gives CDR1 SQVTM, CDR2 ANQGSEA. Trimming took 2 bases from V and 2 from J, leaving 10 bases between them. The CDR3 sequence: CSVEQGRPYEQYF. In DNA form, the CDR3 reads TGCAGCGTTGAACAGGGGCGCCCCTACGAGCAGTACTTC.

This clonotype came up many times. This chain connects TRBV18 to TRBJ1-1, with D perhaps matching TRBD1 (6 bases). V gave up 6 bases and J gave up 2 bases, with 10 bases separating them. Germline CDR1 is KGHSH and CDR2 is LQKENI. The CDR3 has 13 amino acids. The CDR3 spells CASSGARNTEAFF. The CDR3 bases are TGTGCCAGCTCGGGGGCCAGAAACACTGAAGCTTTCTTT.

The sample holds many counts of this clonotype. This chain connects TRBV4-3 to TRBJ2-3; D is unclear. The CDR3 totals 15 residues. The V end lost 0 bases, the J end lost 1 base, and 8 bases lay between the germline ends. Germline V gives CDR1 LGHNA, CDR2 YSLEER. The CDR3 is CASSQDMTGTDTQYF. The CDR3 bases are TGCGCCAGCAGCCAAGATATGACTGGCACAGATACGCAGTATTTT.

This clonotype occurred many times. The chain couples TRBV7-2 to TRBJ2-1; 10 bases align to TRBD2. In germline, CDR1 is SGHTA, CDR2 FQGNSA. This CDR3 comprises 16 residues. After removal of 2 bases from V and 6 bases from J, the junction contained 7 bases not matched to a gene. CDR3 residues: CASSLLGLAGANEQFF. Here the CDR3 DNA reads TGTGCCAGCAGCTTACTGGGGCTAGCGGGAGCCAATGAGCAGTTCTTC. The whole variable domain, remainder taken from reference TRBV7-2 and TRBJ2-1, is GAGVSQSPSNKVTEKGKDVELRCDPISGHTALYWYRQSLGQGLEFLIYFQGNSAPDKSGLPSDRFSAERTGGSVSTLTIQRTQQEDSAVYLCASSLLGLAGANEQFFGPGTRLTVL.

This clonotype was detected many times. The chain employs TRBV28 and TRBJ1-2; D call uncertain. V lost 8 bases to trimming and J lost 8 bases, with 21 bases between them. CDR3 length equals 14 residues. Germline CDR1 and CDR2: MDHEN and SYDVKM. CDR3 in DNA: TGTGCCAGCCAAGGTGGACCCACTATTGAGGGCTACACCTTC. Protein sequence: CASQGGPTIEGYTF.